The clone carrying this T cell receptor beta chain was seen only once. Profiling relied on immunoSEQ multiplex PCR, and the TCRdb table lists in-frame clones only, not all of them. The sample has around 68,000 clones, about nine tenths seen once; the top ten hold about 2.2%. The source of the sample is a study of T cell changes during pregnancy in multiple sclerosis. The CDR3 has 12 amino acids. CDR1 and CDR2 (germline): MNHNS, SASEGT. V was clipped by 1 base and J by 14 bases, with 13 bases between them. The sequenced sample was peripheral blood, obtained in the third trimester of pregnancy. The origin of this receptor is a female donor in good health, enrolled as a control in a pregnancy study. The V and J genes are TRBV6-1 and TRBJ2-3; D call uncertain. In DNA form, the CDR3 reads TGTGCCAGCAGTGAAGATGGGCTCAACTCGTATTTT. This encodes CASSEDGLNSYF.